This T cell receptor (beta chain) was recorded in a study of cytomegalovirus exposure and HLA in healthy donors. Study-wide findings and caveats: Rare TCR sequences dominated, though some public TCRs recurred in many donors. CMV antigen specificity of a few CMV-associated chains was confirmed in vitro. Investigators reported approximately 150 TCR beta chains as tied to cytomegalovirus.

Only in-frame clones appear in the TCRdb table, and some are missing; sequencing was by immunoSEQ multiplex PCR. Of about 220,000 clones in the sample, about 90% are singletons; the top ten hold 1% to 1.2%. As for this clone: The antigen is undetermined.

Deletions cut 6 bases from V and 0 bases from J, with 18 bases between. CDR1 and CDR2 (germline): SQVTM, ANQGSEA. The CDR3 totals 16 residues. Input material: PBMCs. V and J are TRBV29-1 and TRBJ2-1; D not certain. This receptor was identified in a woman aged 18-30 years in good health and CMV-seronegative. CDR3 amino acids: CSVREVAASSYNEQFF. The CDR3 DNA reads as TGCAGCGTCCGCGAGGTTGCGGCCAGCTCCTACAATGAGCAGTTCTTC.